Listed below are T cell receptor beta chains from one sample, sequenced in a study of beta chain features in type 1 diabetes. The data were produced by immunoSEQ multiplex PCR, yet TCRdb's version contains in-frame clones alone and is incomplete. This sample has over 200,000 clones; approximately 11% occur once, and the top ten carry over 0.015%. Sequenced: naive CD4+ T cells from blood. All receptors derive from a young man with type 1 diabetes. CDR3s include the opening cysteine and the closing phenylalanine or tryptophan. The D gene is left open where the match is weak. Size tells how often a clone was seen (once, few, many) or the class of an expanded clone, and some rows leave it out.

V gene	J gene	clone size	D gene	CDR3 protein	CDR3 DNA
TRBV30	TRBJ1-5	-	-	CAWSARVAQPQHF	TGTGCCTGGAGTGCCAGGGTTGCTCAGCCCCAGCATTTT
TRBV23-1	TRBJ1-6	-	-	CASPKMNTGSNNSPLHF	TGCGCCAGCCCAAAGATGAATACAGGGTCAAATAATTCACCCCTCCACTTT
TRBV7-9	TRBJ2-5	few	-	CASSLDRTAQYF	TGTGCCAGCAGCTTAGACAGGACGGCCCAGTACTTC
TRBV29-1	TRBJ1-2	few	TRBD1	CSVDRGRGRDGYTF	TGCAGCGTTGATAGGGGCAGGGGGCGCGATGGCTACACCTTC
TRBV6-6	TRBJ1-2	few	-	CASSATLGENGYTF	TGTGCCAGCAGTGCCACACTCGGGGAGAATGGCTACACCTTC
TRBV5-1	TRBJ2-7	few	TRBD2	CASSRVSGGFSYEQYF	TGCGCCAGCAGCAGGGTCAGCGGGGGGTTCAGCTACGAGCAGTACTTC
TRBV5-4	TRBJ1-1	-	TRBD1	CASSLGQGPFRGTEAFF	TGTGCCAGCAGCTTGGGACAGGGGCCATTCCGAGGAACTGAAGCTTTCTTT
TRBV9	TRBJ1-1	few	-	CASSVGRDGEAFF	TGTGCCAGCAGCGTAGGGCGGGACGGTGAAGCTTTCTTT
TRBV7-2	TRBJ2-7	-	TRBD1	CASSRQGGTYEQYF	TGTGCCAGCAGCCGACAGGGGGGGACCTACGAGCAGTACTTC
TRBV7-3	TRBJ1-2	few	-	CASSSDGGGYGYTF	TGTGCCAGCAGCTCCGATGGGGGGGGCTATGGCTACACCTTC
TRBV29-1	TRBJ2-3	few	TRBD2	CSALPTRTSGGTNTQYF	TGCAGCGCCTTACCCACCAGGACTAGCGGGGGGACTAATACGCAGTATTTT
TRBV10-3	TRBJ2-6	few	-	CASGGGNWANVLTF	TGTGCCAGTGGGGGGGGCAATTGGGCCAACGTCCTGACTTTC
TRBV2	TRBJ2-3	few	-	CASSATATSTDTQYF	TGTGCCAGCAGCGCGACAGCCACTAGCACAGATACGCAGTATTTT
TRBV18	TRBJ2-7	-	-	CASSPPPGGEQYF	TGTGCCAGCTCACCCCCACCGGGTGGCGAGCAGTACTTC
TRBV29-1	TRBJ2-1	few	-	CSARGTTTYNEQFF	TGCAGCGCGAGGGGGACAACGACCTACAATGAGCAGTTCTTC
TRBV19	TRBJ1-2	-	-	CASSAGPYYGYTF	TGTGCCAGTAGTGCGGGACCGTACTATGGCTACACCTTC